These T cell receptor beta chains were read from a single sample in a study of molecular identifiers for immune sequencing clone quantification. TCRdb re-analysed the PCR reads in MiXCR, keeping a single row per CDR3 protein. The repertoire holds around 86,000 distinct CDR3 sequences, roughly 19% seen once, with around 0.88% in the top ten. The sample comprised naive CD8+ T cells from blood, with Jurkat cell RNA spiked in. These receptors originate from a human donor in good health. Some libraries in this study had Jurkat cell RNA spiked in. CDR3s include the opening cysteine and the closing phenylalanine or tryptophan. A D gene is named only where the DNA matches it firmly. The size field is filled for only some rows; it gives once, few, many or a size class.

clone_size,j_call,d_call,v_call,cdr3_aa,cdr3_nt
many,TRBJ2-3,.,TRBV7-6,CASSAHVDTQYF,TGTGCCAGCAGCGCCCATGTAGATACGCAGTATTTT
many,TRBJ2-7,.,TRBV13,CASSLGVNYEQYF,TGTGCCAGCAGCTTGGGAGTCAACTACGAGCAGTACTTC
many,TRBJ2-7,.,TRBV27,CASSKLGPLLYEQYF,TGTGCCAGCAGTAAATTAGGTCCCCTCCTCTACGAGCAGTACTTC
many,TRBJ2-2,.,TRBV19,CATSPDSRPGELFF,TGTGCCACCTCCCCAGACTCGAGGCCCGGGGAGCTGTTTTTT
.,TRBJ1-5,.,TRBV4-1,CVSSQAGGGLSQPQHF,TGCGTCAGCAGCCAGGCGGGGGGCGGGCTGAGTCAGCCCCAGCATTTT
.,TRBJ2-3,.,TRBV28,CASSSLPLYRARTGTQYF,TGTGCCAGCAGTTCCCTACCTCTTTACAGGGCCCGCACAGGTACGCAGTATTTT
many,TRBJ2-7,.,TRBV28,CASSLSLLGAHEQYF,TGTGCCAGCAGTTTAAGCTTGCTGGGGGCCCACGAGCAGTACTTC
many,TRBJ1-5,.,TRBV4-1,CASSQARNQPQHF,TGCGCCAGCAGCCAGGCCCGAAATCAGCCCCAGCATTTT
many,TRBJ2-7,.,TRBV28,CASSLLGREQYF,TGTGCCAGCAGTTTATTGGGCCGAGAGCAGTACTTC
few,TRBJ2-7,TRBD2,TRBV27,CASTHTGGGTGQCF,TGTGCCAGCACCCACACCGGGGGGGGCACGGGGCAGTGCTTC
many,TRBJ2-1,TRBD2,TRBV4-3,CASSQDPGTRLNEQFF,TGCGCCAGCAGCCAAGATCCCGGGACTAGGCTAAATGAGCAGTTCTTC
many,TRBJ2-7,.,TRBV7-9,CASSPPGSHEQYF,TGTGCCAGCAGCCCCCCTGGGTCCCACGAGCAGTACTTC
many,TRBJ1-4,.,TRBV9,CASSVGDLMGYVGNEKLFF,TGTGCCAGCAGCGTAGGGGACTTAATGGGTTACGTTGGGAATGAAAAACTGTTTTTT
many,TRBJ2-3,TRBD2,TRBV7-9,CASSSRTSGGPTDTQYF,TGTGCCAGCAGCTCACGGACTAGCGGGGGCCCCACAGATACGCAGTATTTT
many,TRBJ2-2,TRBD1,TRBV4-1,CASSQERQGVGELFF,TGCGCCAGCAGCCAAGAAAGACAGGGGGTCGGGGAGCTGTTTTTT
few,TRBJ1-4,.,TRBV7-9,CASSPLGSSLDEKLFF,TGTGCCAGCAGCCCGTTAGGCAGTTCGCTTGATGAAAAACTGTTTTTT
few,TRBJ2-1,TRBD2,TRBV7-9,CASSLGGVLAGGRLCF,TGTGCCAGCAGCTTAGGCGGGGTCCTAGCGGGAGGCCGTCTGTGTTTC
.,TRBJ2-7,.,TRBV5-3,CASSLLGPSGEQYF,TGTGCCAGCAGCTTGCTGGGACCGTCGGGAGAGCAGTACTTC
many,TRBJ2-7,.,TRBV27,CASSLAGYGAYEQYF,TGTGCCAGCAGTTTAGCAGGGTATGGAGCCTACGAGCAGTACTTC
many,TRBJ2-7,.,TRBV20-1,CSATTMGVYEQYF,TGCAGTGCCACCACGATGGGGGTCTACGAGCAGTACTTC
.,TRBJ2-7,.,TRBV27,CASRGLRGQYF,TGTGCCAGCAGGGGCCTTAGGGGGCAGTACTTC
many,TRBJ1-5,.,TRBV12-3/TRBV12-4,CASSLNGWDQPQHF,TGTGCCAGCAGTTTGAATGGTTGGGATCAGCCCCAGCATTTT
many,TRBJ2-7,.,TRBV5-6,CASSWAASYEQYF,TGTGCCAGCAGCTGGGCGGCCTCCTACGAGCAGTACTTC
many,TRBJ2-1,TRBD1,TRBV7-2,CASSLVMGQGYNEQFF,TGTGCCAGCAGCTTAGTTATGGGACAGGGGTACAATGAGCAGTTCTTC
many,TRBJ1-5,.,TRBV30,CAWSVRDKPWSQHF,TGTGCCTGGAGTGTACGGGACAAGCCATGGAGCCAGCATTTT
many,TRBJ2-2,.,TRBV7-9,CASSPSVNTGELFF,TGTGCCAGCAGCCCTTCAGTGAACACCGGGGAGCTGTTTTTT
many,TRBJ2-7,.,TRBV7-2,CASSLTGYVGVFSYEQYF,TGTGCCAGCAGCCTGACGGGCTACGTGGGGGTGTTCTCCTACGAGCAGTACTTC
.,TRBJ2-3,TRBD2,TRBV2,CASIKEPLAGGGDTQYF,TGTGCCAGCATTAAAGAACCCCTAGCGGGGGGGGGGGATACGCAGTATTTT
many,TRBJ1-1,.,TRBV5-6,CASSWDHNTEAFF,TGTGCCAGCAGTTGGGACCATAACACTGAAGCTTTCTTT
many,TRBJ1-6,.,TRBV5-1,CASRTGTPSSYNSPLHF,TGCGCCAGCAGGACCGGGACACCAAGCTCCTATAATTCACCCCTCCACTTT
many,TRBJ2-7,.,TRBV7-9,CASSLGAGYEQYF,TGTGCCAGCAGCCTAGGCGCCGGCTACGAGCAGTACTTC
many,TRBJ2-1,.,TRBV27,CASSLSGAQYNEQFF,TGTGCCAGCAGTTTATCGGGGGCGCAGTACAATGAGCAGTTCTTC
many,TRBJ2-7,.,TRBV19,CATRFGAQEQYF,TGTGCCACCAGATTTGGGGCACAAGAGCAGTACTTC
many,TRBJ1-2,.,TRBV5-1,CASSSDGTNYGYTF,TGCGCCAGCAGCTCAGACGGAACTAACTATGGCTACACCTTC
many,TRBJ2-5,TRBD2,TRBV6-5,CASSPEGGSPETQYF,TGTGCCAGCAGTCCTGAGGGAGGGTCCCCAGAGACCCAGTACTTC
.,TRBJ2-7,.,TRBV14,CASSNTGYEQYF,TGTGCCAGCAGCAACACAGGGTACGAGCAGTACTTC
many,TRBJ2-3,.,TRBV29-1,CSVEVLATQYF,TGCAGCGTTGAAGTCCTGGCTACGCAGTATTTT
many,TRBJ2-1,.,TRBV11-2,CASSLAATSSYNEQFF,TGTGCCAGCAGCTTAGCAGCTACGAGCTCCTACAATGAGCAGTTCTTC
many,TRBJ1-1,TRBD1,TRBV12-3/TRBV12-4,CASSFEGAHVFF,TGTGCCAGCAGTTTCGAGGGGGCGCATGTTTTCTTT
many,TRBJ2-1,.,TRBV12-3/TRBV12-4,CASSDQGGRYNEQFF,TGTGCCAGCAGTGATCAGGGGGGCCGCTACAATGAGCAGTTCTTC
many,TRBJ2-7,.,TRBV7-2,CASSLAGAGIHEQYF,TGTGCCAGCAGCTTAGCGGGGGCAGGGATCCACGAGCAGTACTTC
.,TRBJ1-6,TRBD1,TRBV27,CASSGTGNVSFHF,TGTGCCAGCAGTGGGACAGGGAATGTCTCCTTCCACTTT
many,TRBJ2-1,.,TRBV9,CASSDADPLQFF,TGTGCCAGCAGCGATGCGGACCCCTTACAGTTCTTC
.,TRBJ2-3,.,TRBV5-1,CASSLEGSLYGDTQYF,TGCGCCAGCAGCTTGGAGGGTTCCCTGTATGGAGATACGCAGTATTTT
many,TRBJ1-4,TRBD1,TRBV6-5,CASSYSSQGELFF,TGTGCCAGCAGTTACTCGAGTCAGGGGGAACTGTTTTTT
many,TRBJ2-3,.,TRBV27,CASSLSAAPSSTDTQYF,TGTGCCAGCAGTTTATCCGCGGCCCCCTCTAGCACAGATACGCAGTATTTT
.,TRBJ1-2,TRBD1,TRBV15,CATSISGTDYGYTF,TGTGCCACCAGCATCTCCGGGACAGACTATGGCTACACCTTC
many,TRBJ1-4,.,TRBV4-2,CASSQEMGFEKLFF,TGTGCCAGCAGCCAAGAGATGGGGTTTGAAAAACTGTTTTTT
many,TRBJ2-3,.,TRBV28,CASSFRALRGTDTQYF,TGTGCCAGCAGTTTTCGGGCGTTACGGGGCACAGATACGCAGTATTTT
few,TRBJ2-7,TRBD2,TRBV12-3/TRBV12-4,CASSAGGDEQYF,TGTGCCAGCAGCGCGGGGGGAGACGAGCAGTACTTC
many,TRBJ2-7,.,TRBV19,CASSIAPSPGWEQYF,TGTGCCAGTAGTATAGCCCCATCACCGGGGTGGGAGCAGTACTTC
once,TRBJ2-3,.,TRBV4-3,CASSQEASTDTQYF,TGCGCCAGCAGCCAAGAAGCATCCACAGATACGCAGTATTTT
.,TRBJ2-2,TRBD2,TRBV6-1,CASHALPWTSGRLSGELFF,TGTGCTTCACATGCCCTACCCTGGACTAGCGGGAGGTTGTCCGGGGAGCTGTTTTTT
many,TRBJ2-4,.,TRBV29-1,CSVVEAKNIQYF,TGCAGCGTCGTAGAAGCCAAAAACATTCAGTACTTC
many,TRBJ2-2,.,TRBV30,CAWSFGVTGELFF,TGTGCCTGGAGTTTTGGGGTTACCGGGGAGCTGTTTTTT
many,TRBJ2-1,.,TRBV20-1,CSAPMSFIGNEQFF,TGCAGTGCCCCCATGAGCTTTATCGGGAATGAGCAGTTCTTC
many,TRBJ2-5,.,TRBV20-1,CSAGRLETQYF,TGCAGTGCCGGCAGACTTGAGACCCAGTACTTC